The TCR beta chain under discussion was sequenced for a study of CD8+ T cells in alopecia areata listed by TCRdb under 2018. Regarding the study in general: The study used high-throughput TCRbeta sequencing to examine T cell clonal expansion in alopecia areata, in both the C3H/HeJ mouse model and human patients. On the human side, TCRbeta sequencing was run on scalp tissue and on sorted CD4+ and CD8+ peripheral blood T cells from healthy controls and from alopecia areata patients with either patchy or totalis/universalis disease. immunoSEQ multiplex PCR using 35 Vbeta forward primers and 13 Jbeta reverse primers was used to amplify TCRbeta CDR3 regions. Scalp clonality was compared across normal scalp (n=4), patchy alopecia areata scalp (n=8), and alopecia totalis/universalis scalp (n=8). RNA was obtained with the PAXgene miRNA kit for fixed scalp, the miRNeasy kit for PBMCs, and the RNeasy kit for mouse skin. Points the paper makes about the study in general: Resident alphabeta T cells in normal human skin are also sequenced, complicating scalp TCR repertoire analysis, unlike mouse skin dominated by gammadelta T cells. Compared with mice, TCR sequences shared between patients were less clear, possibly partly because of HLA diversity across the patient population. Lesional scalp, especially in alopecia totalis/universalis, showed higher clonality and more expanded CD8+ clones than normal scalp, suggesting antigenic drive.

From alopecia areata patients, peripheral blood was collected along with lesional scalp punch biopsies. PBMCs were separated by density centrifugation and stained for CD3, CD4 and CD8, after which CD4+ and CD8+ T cells were sorted on a FACSAria. As part of a multicenter biomarker study, untreated alopecia areata patients were recruited. Blood CD8+ T cells from about 5 biomarker-study patients were further sorted into NKG2D-low and NKG2D-high fractions. With regard to this clone: Its recognized antigen is unknown. No qualities accompany the bases; no much larger clone lies one base away.

Libraries were constructed by the immunoSEQ multiplex PCR assay. RNA was extracted from all samples and reverse transcribed into cDNA as template for TCR sequencing. First-strand cDNA was synthesized using SuperScript III with a 2:1 mix of oligo-dT and random hexamers. A synthetic immune receptor repertoire was used to gauge amplification bias, and whatever bias remained was removed computationally. The paper's data handling went like this. Raw reads were preprocessed for error removal, and CDR3 was defined according to IMGT conventions as running from the conserved cysteine to phenylalanine. Clonality was calculated as 1 minus Shannon entropy normalized by log2 of the number of productive unique TCRs. Whether each scalp clone was CD4 or CD8 was inferred by checking scalp TCRbeta sequences against the CD4 and CD8 repertoires from sorted blood. The source is immuneACCESS, and TCRdb retained only in-frame sequences with V and J called. Part of the clones is not carried over; for the studies checked, unresolved V genes explain less than half of this, and the remainder is unexplained. From that table come the V and J calls and clone size; the DNA was used to work out D and trimming. This sample holds 50,000 to 80,000 clones; roughly 46% were observed only once. Just over 50% of the sample goes to the ten largest clones.

CDR3 length: 14 amino acids, cysteine to phenylalanine. Left in the record is the CDR3 DNA by itself, 42 bases read in frame from the first base. CDR1 and CDR2, looked up from the germline V gene (reference sequence), are LNHDA and SQIVND. V ends up 5 bases short and J 6 bases short, with an unmatched junction base count of 7. Sequencing was carried out using NKG2D-low CD8+ T cells sorted from blood. This specimen's cell subset or site label, per the study, means: sorted CD8+ NKG2D-low blood T cells. This receptor chain uses TRBV19 and TRBJ2-7; a stretch of 10 junction bases matches TRBD1. The clonotype comes from a human donor with alopecia areata. The nucleotides read TGTGCCAGTAGTCCCCCCCGGACAGGGGGCGAGCAGTACTTC. It translates to CASSPPRTGGEQYF.